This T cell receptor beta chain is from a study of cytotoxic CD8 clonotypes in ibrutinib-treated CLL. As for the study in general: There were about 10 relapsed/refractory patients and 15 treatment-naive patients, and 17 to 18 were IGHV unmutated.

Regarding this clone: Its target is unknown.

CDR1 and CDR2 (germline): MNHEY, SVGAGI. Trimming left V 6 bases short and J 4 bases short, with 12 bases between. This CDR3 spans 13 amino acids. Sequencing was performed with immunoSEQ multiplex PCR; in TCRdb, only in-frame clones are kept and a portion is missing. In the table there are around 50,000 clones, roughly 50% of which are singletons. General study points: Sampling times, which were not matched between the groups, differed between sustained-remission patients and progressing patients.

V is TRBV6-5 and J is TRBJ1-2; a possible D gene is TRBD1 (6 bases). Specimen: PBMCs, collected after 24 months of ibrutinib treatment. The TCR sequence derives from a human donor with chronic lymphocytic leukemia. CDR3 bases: TGTGCCAGCAGAGCGGGGGCGGGCTATGGCTACACCTTC. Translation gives CASRAGAGYGYTF.